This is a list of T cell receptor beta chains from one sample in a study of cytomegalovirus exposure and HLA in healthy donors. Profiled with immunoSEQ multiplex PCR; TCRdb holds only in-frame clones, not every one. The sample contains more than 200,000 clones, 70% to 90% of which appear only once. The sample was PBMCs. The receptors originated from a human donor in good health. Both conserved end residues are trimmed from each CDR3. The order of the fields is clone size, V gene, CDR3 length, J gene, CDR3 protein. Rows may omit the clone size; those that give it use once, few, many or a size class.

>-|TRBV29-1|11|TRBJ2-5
SVSPGYQETQY
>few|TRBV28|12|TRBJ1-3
ASRTGTGSGTIY
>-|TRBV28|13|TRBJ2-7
ASSLPTSGRYEQY
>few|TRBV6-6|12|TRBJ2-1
ASSPSGRNHEQF
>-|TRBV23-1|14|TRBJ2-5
ASSRYRGRVQETQY
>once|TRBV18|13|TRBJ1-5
ASSPQGHLGEPQH
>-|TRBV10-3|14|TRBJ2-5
AISYGLAGGEETQY
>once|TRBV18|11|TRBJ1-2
ASSPARDYGYT
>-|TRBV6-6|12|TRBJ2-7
ASTGYGGTYEQY
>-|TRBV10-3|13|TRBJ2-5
AISEPGLEGETQY
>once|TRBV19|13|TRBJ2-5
ASGGIAGGPETQY
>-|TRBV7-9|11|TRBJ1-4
ASSVQGNEKLF
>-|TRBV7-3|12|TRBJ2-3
ASSLRLSRDTQY
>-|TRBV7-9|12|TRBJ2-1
ASSLNPPGNEQF
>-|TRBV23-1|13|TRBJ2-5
ASSQRRGRIETQY
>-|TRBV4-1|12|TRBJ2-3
ASSQVLATDTQY
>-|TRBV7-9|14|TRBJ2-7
ASSLVGGPTYYEQY
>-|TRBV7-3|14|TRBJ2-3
ASSLRGGPRTDTQY
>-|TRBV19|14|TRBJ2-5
ASSIGTSGISWTQY
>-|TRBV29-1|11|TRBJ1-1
SATDSMNTEAF
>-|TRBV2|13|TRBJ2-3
ASSQELLRADTQY
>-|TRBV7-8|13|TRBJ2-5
ASSVRTTYQETQY
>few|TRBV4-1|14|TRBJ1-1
ASSKPGGGGFTEAF
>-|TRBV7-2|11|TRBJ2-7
ASSLLREGGQY
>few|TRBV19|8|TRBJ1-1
ATKQGGAF
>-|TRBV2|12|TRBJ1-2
ASRGQAANYGYT
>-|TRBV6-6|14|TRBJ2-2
ASSAGQLSNTGELF
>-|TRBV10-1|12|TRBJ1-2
ASSATIREKGYT
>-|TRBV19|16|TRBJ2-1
ASSSRTSGRASYNEQF
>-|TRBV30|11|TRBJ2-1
AWSVTGGSEQF
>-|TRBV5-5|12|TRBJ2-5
ASSSRQGQETQY
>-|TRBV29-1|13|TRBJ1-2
SITGDTSRSYGYT
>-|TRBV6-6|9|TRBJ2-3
ASMGADTRY
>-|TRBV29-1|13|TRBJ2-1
SVPPLAGSYNEQF
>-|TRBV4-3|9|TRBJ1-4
ASSQGTRLF
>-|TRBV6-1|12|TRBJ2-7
AITLPGMTYEQY
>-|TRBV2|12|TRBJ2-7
ASSEVGGRYEQY
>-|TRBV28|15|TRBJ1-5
ASSLQREGAYNQPQH
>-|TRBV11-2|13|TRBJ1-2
ASSSVRTGYYGYT
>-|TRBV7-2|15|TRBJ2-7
ASSPGLGREVPYEQY
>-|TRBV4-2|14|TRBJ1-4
ASSQGDSRTNEKLF
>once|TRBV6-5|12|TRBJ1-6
ASRKDRVNSPLH
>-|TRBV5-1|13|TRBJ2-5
ASSYQTGVQETQY
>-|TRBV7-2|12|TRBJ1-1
ASSLGQGNTEAF
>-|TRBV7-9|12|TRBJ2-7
ARKTRESGNEQY
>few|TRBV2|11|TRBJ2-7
ASSGQGIDEQY
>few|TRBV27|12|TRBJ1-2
ASSPRDLGHGYT
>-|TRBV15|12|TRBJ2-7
ATSRGGSSYEQY
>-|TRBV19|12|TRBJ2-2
ASSIGGGTGELF
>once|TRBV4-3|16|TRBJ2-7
ASSHHLERTSGSYEQY
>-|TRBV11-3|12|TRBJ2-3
ASSAGGRGDTQY